Reported below is one T cell receptor (beta chain). The CDR3 is 13 residues long. Germline V gene lookup returns CDR1 WNHNN and CDR2 SYGVQD (reference sequence). Trimming stripped 6 bases from V and 9 bases from J, with 15 bases between. Time point noted: 2015-2016 season, pre-vaccination. Adults received seasonal inactivated influenza vaccine, with sorted blood CD4 subsets sequenced before and after. Vaccine contraindications, substance abuse, HIV/AIDS, active malignancy and active illness excluded donors. This specimen comes from a study of follicular helper T cells after annual influenza vaccination. Study context: For some subjects, blood spans the 2013-2014, 2014-2015 and 2015-2016 annual vaccinations.

Sequenced by immunoSEQ multiplex PCR; TCRdb stores in-frame clones only, minus some. The table has approximately 14,000 clones, approximately 80% seen once. This TCR derives from an adult who received the influenza vaccine. Sequenced here: CXCR5- memory CD4+ T cells sorted from blood, sampled on the day of influenza vaccination. The chain couples TRBV10-1 to TRBJ2-1; either TRBD1 or TRBD2 may fit D (5 bases each). The CDR3 DNA follows: TGCGCCAGCAGCCTAGCAGGGAACGGTGAGCAGTTCTTC. It specifies CASSLAGNGEQFF.